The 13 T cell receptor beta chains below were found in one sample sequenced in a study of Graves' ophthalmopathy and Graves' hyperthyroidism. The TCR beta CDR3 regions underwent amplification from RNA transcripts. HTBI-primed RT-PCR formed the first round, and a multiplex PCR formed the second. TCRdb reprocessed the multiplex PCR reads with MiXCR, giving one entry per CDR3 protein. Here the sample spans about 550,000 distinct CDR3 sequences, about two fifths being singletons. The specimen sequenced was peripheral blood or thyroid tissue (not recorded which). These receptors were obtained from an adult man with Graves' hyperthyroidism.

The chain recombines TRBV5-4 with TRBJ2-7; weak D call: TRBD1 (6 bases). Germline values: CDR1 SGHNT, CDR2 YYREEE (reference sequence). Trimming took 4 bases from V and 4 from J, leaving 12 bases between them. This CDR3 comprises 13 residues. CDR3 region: CASSLKTGYEQYF. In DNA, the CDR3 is TGTGCCAGCAGCCTAAAAACAGGGTACGAGCAGTACTTC.

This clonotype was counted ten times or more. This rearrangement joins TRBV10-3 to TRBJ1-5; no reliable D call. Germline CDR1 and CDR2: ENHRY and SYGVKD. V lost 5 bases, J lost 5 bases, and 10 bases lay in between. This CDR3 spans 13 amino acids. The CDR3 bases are TGTGCCATCAGTTATGACACATATCAGCCCCAGCATTTT. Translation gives CAISYDTYQPQHF.

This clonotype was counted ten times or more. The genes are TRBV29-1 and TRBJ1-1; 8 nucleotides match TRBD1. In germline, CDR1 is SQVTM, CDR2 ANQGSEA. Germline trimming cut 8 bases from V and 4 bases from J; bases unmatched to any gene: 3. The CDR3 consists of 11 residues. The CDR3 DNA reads TGCAGCTCGGACAGGGCCACTGAAGCTTTCTTT. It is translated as CSSDRATEAFF.

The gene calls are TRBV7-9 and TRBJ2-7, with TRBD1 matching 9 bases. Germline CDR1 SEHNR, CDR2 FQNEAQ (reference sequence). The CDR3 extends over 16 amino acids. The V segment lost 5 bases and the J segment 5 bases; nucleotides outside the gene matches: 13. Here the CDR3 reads CASSQATGGAVHEQYF. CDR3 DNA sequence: TGTGCCAGCAGCCAAGCTACAGGGGGCGCGGTCCACGAGCAGTACTTC.

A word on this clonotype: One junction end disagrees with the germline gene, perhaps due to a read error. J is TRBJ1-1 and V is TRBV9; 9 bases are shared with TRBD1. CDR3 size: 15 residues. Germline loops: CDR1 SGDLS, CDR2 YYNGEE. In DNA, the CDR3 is TGTGCTAGCAGCGTAGCGGGACAGGGAAGGACTGAAGCTTCCTTT. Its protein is CASSVAGQGRTEASF. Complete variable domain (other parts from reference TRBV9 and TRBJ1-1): DSGVTQTPKHLITATGQRVTLRCSPRSGDLSVYWYQQSLDQGLQFLIQYYNGEERAKGNILERFSAQQFPDLHSELNLSSLELGDSALYFCASSVAGQGRTEASFGQGTRLTVV.

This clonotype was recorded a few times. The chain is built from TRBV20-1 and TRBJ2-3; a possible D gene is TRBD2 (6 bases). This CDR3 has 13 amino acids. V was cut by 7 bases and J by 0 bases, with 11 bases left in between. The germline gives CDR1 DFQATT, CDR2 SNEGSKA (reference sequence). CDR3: CSGRRESTDTQYF. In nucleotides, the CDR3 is TGCAGTGGTCGACGGGAGAGCACAGATACGCAGTATTTT.

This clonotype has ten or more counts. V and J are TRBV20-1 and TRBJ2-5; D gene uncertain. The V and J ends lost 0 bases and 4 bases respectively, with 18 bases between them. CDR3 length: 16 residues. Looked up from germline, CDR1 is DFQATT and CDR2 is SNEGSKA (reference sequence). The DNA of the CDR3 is TGCAGTGCTAGAGACGTCCTTAAAGGGTTGGGAGAGACCCAGTACTTC. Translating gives CSARDVLKGLGETQYF.

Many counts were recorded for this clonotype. CDR3 sequence: CASRAGGPRETQYF. Written as DNA, the CDR3 is TGTGCCAGTAGAGCGGGAGGGCCGCGAGAGACCCAGTACTTC. This chain connects TRBV19 to TRBJ2-5; 10 nucleotides agree with TRBD2. V trimming: 6 bases; J trimming: 4 bases; junction bases outside the gene matches: 5. CDR3 length equals 14 residues. CDR1 is LNHDA and CDR2 is SQIVND in the germline V gene (reference sequence).

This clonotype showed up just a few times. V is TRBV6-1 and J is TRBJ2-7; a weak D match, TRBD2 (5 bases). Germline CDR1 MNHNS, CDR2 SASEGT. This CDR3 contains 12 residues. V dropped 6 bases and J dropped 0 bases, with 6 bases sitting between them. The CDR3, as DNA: TGTGCCAGCAGGGACTTCTCCTACGAGCAGTACTTC. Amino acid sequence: CASRDFSYEQYF.

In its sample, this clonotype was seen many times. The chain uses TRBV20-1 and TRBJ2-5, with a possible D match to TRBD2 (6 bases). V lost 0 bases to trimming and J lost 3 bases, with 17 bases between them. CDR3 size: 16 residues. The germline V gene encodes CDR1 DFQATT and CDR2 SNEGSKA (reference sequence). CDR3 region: CSAREARRGWEETQYF. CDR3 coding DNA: TGCAGTGCTAGAGAGGCCCGTCGGGGGTGGGAAGAGACCCAGTACTTC.

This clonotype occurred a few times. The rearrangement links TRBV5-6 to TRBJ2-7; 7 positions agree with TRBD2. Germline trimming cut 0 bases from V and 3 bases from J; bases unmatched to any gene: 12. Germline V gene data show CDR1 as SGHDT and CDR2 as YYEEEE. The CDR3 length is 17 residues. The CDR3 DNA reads TGTGCCAGCAGCTTGGAGCCGTACCGGGGGGTATTCTACGAGCAGTACTTC. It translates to CASSLEPYRGVFYEQYF. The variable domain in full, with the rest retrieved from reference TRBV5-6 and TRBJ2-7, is DAGVTQSPTHLIKTRGQQVTLRCSPKSGHDTVSWYQQALGQGPQFIFQYYEEEERQRGNFPDRFSGHQFPNYSSELNVNALLLGDSALYLCASSLEPYRGVFYEQYFGPGTRLTVT.

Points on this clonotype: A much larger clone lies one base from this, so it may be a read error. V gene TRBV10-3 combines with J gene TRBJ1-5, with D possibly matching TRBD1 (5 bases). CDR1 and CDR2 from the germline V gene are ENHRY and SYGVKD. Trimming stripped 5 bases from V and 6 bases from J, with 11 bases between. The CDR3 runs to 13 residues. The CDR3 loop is CAISSQGSQPQHF. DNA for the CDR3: TGTGCCATCAGTTCTCAGGGTAGTCAGCCCCAGCATTTT.

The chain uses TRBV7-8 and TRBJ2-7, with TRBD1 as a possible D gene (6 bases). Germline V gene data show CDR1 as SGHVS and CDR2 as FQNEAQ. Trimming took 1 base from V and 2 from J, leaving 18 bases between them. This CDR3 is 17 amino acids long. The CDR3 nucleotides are TGTGCCAGCAGCTTAGGCCAAGCAGGGGAAACACCCTACGAGCAGTACTTC. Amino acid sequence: CASSLGQAGETPYEQYF.